The present T cell receptor beta chain was sequenced within a study of T cells after yellow fever vaccination. From the 5' RACE reads, TCRdb called clonotypes with MiXCR, one entry per CDR3 protein. Among under 700,000 distinct CDR3 sequences listed, roughly 17% were seen once. The CDR3 consists of 14 residues. Germline CDR1 KGHSH, CDR2 LQKENI. V trimming: 8 bases; J trimming: 4 bases; junction bases outside the gene matches: 10. This clonotype was counted many times. The specimen comprised PBMCs, sampled 5 days after the first yellow fever vaccination. The TCR sequence derives from a man younger than 30 who received the YFV17D yellow fever vaccine. The rearrangement uses TRBV18 and TRBJ2-7; 8 nucleotides agree with TRBD1. The CDR3 is CASSPGTGSYEQYF. The CDR3 bases are TGTGCCAGCAGTCCCGGGACAGGATCTTACGAGCAGTACTTC.